Listed here is a single TCR beta chain. Its specificity is not known. The V gene lost 4 bases and the J gene lost 4 bases, with 15 bases spanning the gap. Germline V gives CDR1 KGHSH, CDR2 LQKENI. CDR3 length: 15 residues. All of the donors were Caucasians in good health. The data were taken from a study of identical twins. Notes on the study in general: Models underestimated out-of-frame TCR alpha sharing in monozygotic twins.

A universal primer site was created by template switching, with the cDNA bearing unique molecular identifiers. TCRdb re-called the 5' RACE reads through MiXCR, storing one row per CDR3 protein. The table lists 410,000 or so distinct CDR3 sequences, 18% of them singletons. The sequence derives from a man aged 45 to 65 in good health. Sequencing input: naive T cells sorted from blood. The chain links TRBV18 to TRBJ2-3; D is uncertain. The CDR3 nucleotides are TGTGCCAGCTCACTTACTCTTACGGTGGCAGATACGCAGTATTTT. Amino acids: CASSLTLTVADTQYF.